The 15 T cell receptor beta chains reported below all come from one sample, sequenced in a study of early T cells in non-severe SARS-CoV-2 infection. TCRdb processed the 5' RACE reads anew with MiXCR; each CDR3 protein has one entry. The top ten hold 3.5% to 5.5% of the sample, which has around 28,000 distinct CDR3 sequences, around 5% seen once. Sequenced input: whole blood. These receptors all come from an adult who was a healthcare worker with PCR-confirmed SARS-CoV-2 infection or an uninfected control (not recorded which).

The chain joins TRBV11-3 to TRBJ2-2; D unclear. Trimming took off 5 bases at V and 5 bases at J, with 6 bases between the two ends. The CDR3 loop spans 12 amino acids. From germline, CDR1 is SGHNT and CDR2 YENEEA. CDR3: CASSPLTGELFF. The CDR3, as DNA: TGTGCCAGCAGCCCCCTAACCGGGGAGCTGTTTTTT.

This clonotype was found many times. The chain uses TRBV5-1 and TRBJ2-1; D might be TRBD2 (6 bases). The CDR3 is made up of 15 amino acids. Trimming took off 0 bases at V and 7 bases at J, with 14 bases between the two ends. Germline assignment: CDR1 SGHRS and CDR2 YFSETQ. As DNA, the CDR3 is TGCGCCAGCAGCTTGGTTCCTAGCGACGTTAATGAGCAGTTCTTC. Protein product: CASSLVPSDVNEQFF.

In its sample, this clonotype was seen a few times. The rearrangement uses TRBV11-2 and TRBJ2-5; D remains unclear. Germline assignment: CDR1 SGHAT and CDR2 FQNNGV. This CDR3 spans 15 amino acids. Trimming left V 1 base short and J 4 bases short, with 13 bases between. This CDR3 is CASSLAPRSSETQYF. The CDR3 DNA reads as TGTGCCAGCAGCTTAGCCCCCCGGTCCTCAGAGACCCAGTACTTC.

The V and J genes are TRBV14 and TRBJ2-5; D not resolved. Germline V CDR1 and CDR2: SGHDN, FVKESK. The CDR3 length is 12 residues. The germline V and J ends were trimmed by 0 bases and 5 bases, with 4 bases remaining between them. The CDR3 coding sequence is TGTGCCAGCAGCCAAGATTTCGAGACCCAGTACTTC. This codes for CASSQDFETQYF.

This clonotype occurred many times. The gene calls are TRBV30 and TRBJ1-2; D gene ambiguous. V lost 0 bases and J 6 bases, leaving 11 bases between the germline ends. CDR3 size: 13 residues. CDR1 and CDR2 (germline): GTSNPN, SVGIG (reference sequence). The CDR3 region is CAWSVHLVDGYTF. In DNA form, the CDR3 reads TGTGCCTGGAGTGTACATTTAGTGGATGGCTACACCTTC.

This chain connects TRBV28 to TRBJ2-6; TRBD1 agrees at 8 bases. The CDR3 is made up of 15 amino acids. Germline loops: CDR1 MDHEN, CDR2 SYDVKM. V was pared by 5 bases and J by 2 bases, with 2 bases of the junction left unmatched. Here the CDR3 DNA reads TGTGCCAGCAGTGGACAGGGAGCTGGGGCCAACGTCCTGACTTTC. This gives the protein CASSGQGAGANVLTF.

This clonotype has just a few counts. The J gene is TRBJ2-5, the V gene TRBV28; no clear D. The germline gives CDR1 MDHEN, CDR2 SYDVKM. The length of the CDR3 is 12 residues. Trimming removed 2 bases from V and 5 bases from J, with 6 bases in between. CDR3 in amino acids: CASSLMGETQYF. The CDR3 DNA sequence: TGTGCCAGCAGTTTAATGGGGGAGACCCAGTACTTC.

The CDR3 loop reads CASSTRNNLAKNIQYF. The DNA for the CDR3 is TGTGCCAGTAGTACTAGGAATAATCTAGCCAAAAACATTCAGTACTTC. The chain carries TRBV19 and TRBJ2-4, with D uncertain. The CDR3 sequence is 16 residues long. Germline CDR1 reads LNHDA; CDR2 reads SQIVND (reference sequence). Trimming cost V 4 bases and J 0 bases, with 13 bases left between them.

This clonotype occurred many times. V and J are TRBV9 and TRBJ2-1, with TRBD2 as a possible D gene (6 bases). Per germline, CDR1 SGDLS and CDR2 YYNGEE. Trimming stripped 0 bases from V and 5 bases from J, with 12 bases between. CDR3 length: 15 amino acids. CDR3 sequence: CASSVGGTPHNEQFF. The CDR3 coding sequence is TGTGCCAGCAGCGTAGGCGGGACTCCTCACAATGAGCAGTTCTTC.

This clonotype was counted a few times. The V call is TRBV6-1, the J call TRBJ2-1; 7 nucleotides match TRBD1. Germline CDR1 MNHNS, CDR2 SASEGT. CDR3 length: 14 amino acids. After removal of 7 bases from V and 5 bases from J, the junction contained 8 bases not matched to a gene. CDR3 sequence: CASTRDRKDNEQFF. The CDR3 DNA sequence: TGTGCCAGCACTCGGGACAGAAAAGACAATGAGCAGTTCTTC.

There are many counts of this clonotype. CDR3 in amino acids: CSARDGPGSFEETQYF. DNA for the CDR3: TGCAGTGCTAGAGATGGGCCGGGGTCGTTCGAGGAGACCCAGTACTTC. The chain carries TRBV20-1 and TRBJ2-5, with D possibly TRBD2 on 5 matching bases. The CDR3 totals 16 residues. Germline CDR1 and CDR2: DFQATT and SNEGSKA (reference sequence). Between the trimmed V and J ends, which lost 0 bases and 5 bases, there was a span of 19 bases.

This clonotype was seen many times. The chain links TRBV24-1 to TRBJ1-4, with D possibly being TRBD1 (6 bases). Deletions cut 7 bases from V and 8 bases from J, with 19 bases between. From germline, CDR1 is KGHDR and CDR2 SFDVKD. The CDR3 length is 15 residues. In nucleotides, the CDR3 is TGTGCCACCAGCAGGGGAGAAGCCAAGGGCGAAAAACTGTTTTTT. Translated: CATSRGEAKGEKLFF.

This clonotype is labeled medium-sized. The rearrangement links TRBV28 to TRBJ1-5; no definite D call. Germline loops: CDR1 MDHEN, CDR2 SYDVKM. This CDR3 spans 16 amino acids. V was cut by 5 bases and J by 4 bases, with 18 bases left in between. CDR3 in amino acids: CASSLSPGALNQPQHF. CDR3 in DNA: TGTGCCAGCAGTCTTTCGCCTGGCGCGTTAAATCAGCCCCAGCATTTT.

Many counts were recorded for this clonotype. V gene TRBV7-6 combines with J gene TRBJ2-1; D gene uncertain. This CDR3 has 11 residues. Germline V gives CDR1 SGHVS, CDR2 FNYEAQ. Deletions cut 5 bases from V and 5 bases from J, with 4 bases between. The CDR3 DNA follows: TGTGCCAGCAGCCTAAACAATGAGCAGTTCTTC. The encoded protein is CASSLNNEQFF.

This clonotype was observed many times. The rearrangement uses TRBV20-1 and TRBJ1-2; D is undetermined. The CDR3 runs 15 residues. Trimming stripped 6 bases from V and 3 bases from J, with 20 bases between. Looked up from germline, CDR1 is DFQATT and CDR2 is SNEGSKA (reference sequence). In nucleotides, the CDR3 is TGCAGTGCCCTAGCAGGCAGCCAAAACTACTATGGCTACACCTTC. Protein: CSALAGSQNYYGYTF.